This T cell receptor (beta chain) emerged from a study of blood T cell repertoires in COVID-19. Study as a whole: T cells, B-cell-depleted T cells, or PBMCs provided the cDNA or gDNA that served as material.

Original analysis: Reference gene primer amplification yielded estimated nucleated cell counts. Sequencing was performed with immunoSEQ multiplex PCR; in TCRdb, only in-frame clones are kept and a portion is missing. V, J and clone size derive from that table, while D and trimming were established from the DNA sequence. The table includes approximately 330,000 clones, over 80% detected once. The CDR3 sequence is 13 residues long. Germline lookup yields CDR1 LNHDA and CDR2 SQIVND (reference sequence). With 5 bases clipped from V and 5 bases from J, the junction kept 4 bases outside the gene matches. The specimen was peripheral blood. The clonotype comes from a man under 40 with COVID-19, enrolled during active disease. The chain couples TRBV19 to TRBJ1-1; TRBD1 agrees at 8 bases. The CDR3 reads CASSSRTGTEAFF. As DNA, the CDR3 is TGTGCCAGTAGTTCACGGACAGGGACTGAAGCTTTCTTT.